This T cell receptor (beta chain) was obtained from a study of early stage breast cancer tumors (TCRdb year 2017). Context from the whole study: Of the approximately 15 invasive breast tumors, about a dozen were found to be estrogen receptor-positive, progesterone receptor-positive and HER2-negative. On average, each sample had roughly 9.9-fold read coverage. The samples as a whole yielded a few million detected templates, corresponding to roughly 1 million unique clonotypes. Of the roughly 12 ER+/PR+/HER2- tumors, eight were classified as invasive ductal carcinomas and four as invasive lobular carcinomas.

The study profiled bulk TCR beta-chain repertoires in matched peripheral blood, tumor and adjacent normal breast tissue taken from fewer than 20 patients with early-stage breast cancer. Before surgery, roughly 4.5-11 mL of whole blood was collected into EDTA tubes and then processed within 2 hours. Peripheral blood mononuclear cells were isolated by Ficoll-Paque centrifugation in SepMate-50 tubes. PBMCs were cryopreserved in roughly 90% FBS with around 10% DMSO in aliquots of about 1.8 to 4 million cells and stored in liquid nitrogen. The Qiagen AllPrep DNA/RNA Mini kit was used to extract genomic DNA. Two independent genomic DNA replicates were amplified for each sample, with around 0.5 ug used for blood and around 1.5 ug for tumor or normal breast. TCRB sequencing of genomic DNA was carried out with the ImmunoSeq Intro kit according to the manufacturer's instructions. For absolute quantification, the roughly 34-cycle multiplex PCR included proprietary primers along with spike-in control sequences. Single-end 150-bp reads were used to sequence an 87-bp fragment spanning the CDR3 and the flanking V and J genes. Seven samples, with two replicates for each sample, were multiplexed per lane of an Illumina MiSeq using version 3.0 chemistry. From the authors' description of their analysis: Raw data were processed by the vendor's proprietary pipeline, with both replicates merged into one result per sample. Productive rearrangements sharing the V-gene family, CDR3 amino acid sequence and J-gene segment were defined as clonotypes. Clonality was calculated as 1 minus the normalized Shannon entropy (Pielou evenness) of TCRB abundances. T cell density was estimated as total templates divided by the number of input cells, with the number of input cells inferred from the DNA input amount. Recon with default parameters was used to estimate total repertoire diversity and clonality. A clonotype was considered tumor-enriched if its abundance in tumor exceeded 0.1% and was at least 32-fold higher than its abundance in normal breast. TCRdb provides this immuneACCESS table in a form limited to in-frame rearrangements. Some clones are lacking; in checked studies, under half of them reflect an unresolved V gene, and why the rest are absent is not known. V, J and clone size were drawn from that table, and D and trimming were deduced from the DNA. This sample holds about 70,000 clones; around 80% were observed only once. 4.7% of the sample goes to the ten largest clones.

Overall study outcomes, separate from this receptor: Because the cohort was small, a breakdown by tumor subtype could not be done. Chain pairing and functional markers such as CD4, CD8 and FOXP3 were not captured by bulk genomic DNA sequencing of unsorted cells. Compared with adjacent normal breast tissue, tumors had higher clonality and around 2.7-fold greater T cell density. Enriched TCRB sequences shared across patients were found to be mostly commonly generated sequences that were unlikely to play an important role in the tumor microenvironment. Greater similarity was observed between blood and normal breast repertoires than between blood and tumor repertoires, and tumor was distinguished from normal in about 90% of the 16 patients when each tissue was compared with blood.

On this clone: Its antigen target is currently unknown. One base away there is no much larger clone; base qualities are not given.

In the germline V gene, CDR1 corresponds to MDHEN and CDR2 to SYDVKM. Trimming at the junction amounts to 7 bases on V and 6 bases on J, and the germline ends lie 24 bases apart. Including the terminal cysteine and phenylalanine, the CDR3 comprises 16 residues. Only the CDR3 portion is preserved as DNA: 48 bases, with reading frame beginning at the first base. This sequence was found in a person aged 35 to 50 with breast cancer. The sequenced sample was blood. In this chain, TRBV28 is recombined with TRBJ1-1, with no reliable assignment of the D segment. The DNA sequence is given as TGTGCCAGCATTACAAAAAGGTGGAGTGGACGCCCTGAAGCTTTCTTT. Its coded protein is CASITKRWSGRPEAFF.